The 7 T cell receptor beta chains presented below share a single source sample, sequenced in a study of Graves' ophthalmopathy and Graves' hyperthyroidism listed by TCRdb under 2018. The sequencer was an Illumina HiSeq 2000. TCR beta CDR3 regions were amplified from RNA transcripts for repertoire sequencing. The first round was an RT-PCR using HTBI primers with the Qiagen OneStep RT-PCR kit, and this first round was followed by a second-round multiplex PCR, then size selection and purification. TCRdb's own reprocessing of the public reads used fastp at Q25 and MiXCR and kept productive beta chains. A single entry per CDR3 protein holds the most common genes and DNA from its merged rows. The sample yields some 25,000 distinct CDR3 sequences; around 50% were counted once. Around 6.6% of the sample is taken by the ten largest. Material for sequencing was peripheral blood. The receptors stem from an adult woman with stable Graves' hyperthyroidism.

At least ten counts were recorded for this clonotype. A much larger clone differs from this one at a single base, so this may be a read error. In DNA, the CDR3 is TGTGCCAGCAGGGGTTGGGGATTTGCCCACGAGCAGTACTTC. Protein: CASRGWGFAHEQYF. The V and J genes are TRBV6-5 and TRBJ2-7; D ambiguous. V was trimmed by 6 bases and J by 5 bases, leaving 17 bases between them. Germline values: CDR1 MNHEY, CDR2 SVGAGI. The CDR3 runs to 14 residues.

In this sample, this clonotype turned up a few times. The gene calls are TRBV29-1 and TRBJ1-2; D may be TRBD1 (5 bases). The CDR3 loop spans 12 amino acids. Trimming stripped 3 bases from V and 8 bases from J, with 13 bases between. Germline CDR1 and CDR2: SQVTM and ANQGSEA. CDR3 residues: CSVDPRAQGYTF. The CDR3, as DNA: TGCAGCGTTGATCCCAGGGCACAAGGCTACACCTTC.

The chain couples TRBV7-3 to TRBJ1-1; tentatively, D is TRBD1 (6 bases). The CDR3 has 15 residues. The germline V gene encodes CDR1 SGHTA and CDR2 FQGTGA. V lost 1 base and J 3 bases, leaving 12 bases between the germline ends. This CDR3 is CASSLKGSGDTEAFF. The CDR3 bases are TGTGCCAGCAGCTTAAAAGGCTCAGGGGACACTGAAGCTTTCTTT.

This clonotype is medium-sized (0.01 to 0.1%). The J gene is TRBJ2-7, the V gene TRBV7-3; 8 bases are shared with TRBD2. V was pared by 2 bases and J by 0 bases, with 3 bases of the junction left unmatched. CDR1 and CDR2 from the germline V gene are SGHTA and FQGTGA. This CDR3 spans 15 amino acids. The CDR3 spells CASSLGAGASYEQYF. The CDR3 DNA reads as TGTGCCAGCAGCTTAGGAGCGGGGGCCTCCTACGAGCAGTACTTC. Drawing the rest from reference TRBV7-3 and TRBJ2-7, the complete variable domain is GAGVSQTPSNKVTEKGKYVELRCDPISGHTALYWYRQSLGQGPEFLIYFQGTGAADDSGLPNDRFFAVRPEGSVSTLKIQRTERGDSAVYLCASSLGAGASYEQYFGPGTRLTVT.

With respect to this clonotype: This likely comes from a read error, as the CDR3 has no conserved phenylalanine or tryptophan at its end. The DNA is left out, because the CDR3 cannot be placed on it with certainty; the CDR3 is given as TCRdb lists it. This chain uses TRBV12-5 with TRBJ2-1. From germline, CDR1 is LGHNT and CDR2 FRNRAP. The CDR3 numbers 8 amino acids, ends counted. CDR3 protein: CASGLAVG.

This sequence joins TRBV2 and TRBJ1-5; 8 bases agree with TRBD1. The V and J ends lost 6 bases and 1 base, in that order; junction bases with no gene match: 5. The CDR3 spans 15 residues. Germline CDR1 reads SNHLY; CDR2 reads FYNNEI. The CDR3 reads CASSPTGVSNQPQHF. CDR3 in DNA: TGTGCCAGCAGCCCGACAGGGGTGAGCAATCAGCCCCAGCATTTT.

This chain links TRBV29-1 with TRBJ2-7; 9 nucleotides agree with TRBD1. CDR1 is SQVTM and CDR2 is ANQGSEA in the germline V gene. The CDR3 contains 15 residues. V lost 0 bases, J lost 2 bases, and 5 bases stayed unmatched. In DNA, the CDR3 is TGCAGCGTTGAAGATACGGGACAGGGCCCCTACGAGCAGTACTTC. Encoded protein: CSVEDTGQGPYEQYF.